These 8 T cell receptor beta chains share one sample of origin, sequenced in a study of blood T cell repertoires in COVID-19. The assay was immunoSEQ multiplex PCR, and TCRdb's table has in-frame clones only and misses some. In the table there are about 140,000 clones, 77% of which are singletons. The specimen sequenced was peripheral blood. These receptors were taken from a woman aged 50 to 60 with active or convalescent COVID-19.

V gene TRBV3-1 (or the pseudogene TRBV3-2) combines with J gene TRBJ1-6, with D perhaps matching TRBD1 (5 bases). The V and J ends lost 1 base and 9 bases respectively, with 10 bases between them. Germline V gene lookup returns CDR1 LGHDT and CDR2 YNNKEL (reference sequence). The length of the CDR3 is 14 residues. In DNA, the CDR3 is TGTGCCAGCAGCCAAGCTCAGGACACTTCACCCCTCCACTTT. This encodes CASSQAQDTSPLHF.

The CDR3: CASSLFLAGGRYEQYF. The CDR3 nucleotides read TGTGCCAGCAGTTTATTTCTAGCGGGAGGACGCTACGAGCAGTACTTC. This chain joins TRBV28 and TRBJ2-7; 11 positions agree with TRBD2. V shed 1 base and J 3 bases; nucleotides not matched to a gene: 5. This CDR3 is 16 amino acids long. CDR1 is MDHEN, CDR2 SYDVKM, per germline.

The chain uses TRBV7-2 and TRBJ1-1; 10 nucleotides match TRBD1. The CDR3 covers 14 residues. Germline CDR1 is SGHTA and CDR2 is FQGNSA. V shed 1 base, J shed 6 bases, and the junction held 2 bases outside the gene matches. The CDR3 DNA sequence: TGTGCCAGCAGCTTAGTGGGACAGGGGCCTGAAGCTTTCTTT. This encodes CASSLVGQGPEAFF.

V and J are TRBV14 and TRBJ2-3; a weak D match, TRBD2 (6 bases). The germline V gene has CDR1 SGHDN and CDR2 FVKESK. The CDR3 is 15 amino acids. With 1 base removed from V and 1 base from J, the gap between germline ends came to 9 bases. CDR3 sequence: CASSQAWGGTDTQYF. The CDR3 DNA sequence: TGTGCCAGCAGCCAAGCGTGGGGGGGCACAGATACGCAGTATTTT.

This clone has only a few counts. The V gene is TRBV5-6, the J gene TRBJ2-1; 14 nucleotides match TRBD2. The CDR3 spans 15 residues. The ends lost 3 bases at V and 9 bases at J; junction bases unmatched: 5. Looked up from germline, CDR1 is SGHDT and CDR2 is YYEEEE. The CDR3 spells CASSYRLAGGVEQFF. The CDR3 bases are TGTGCCAGCAGCTACCGACTAGCGGGAGGGGTTGAGCAGTTCTTC.

The chain has TRBV6-5 and TRBJ1-4; D is unresolved. The CDR3 runs 16 residues. Germline CDR1 MNHEY, CDR2 SVGAGI. The V end was cut by 0 bases, the J end by 0 bases, with 8 bases between. CDR3 protein: CASSYSGLATNEKLFF. DNA for the CDR3: TGTGCCAGCAGTTACTCGGGCCTCGCAACTAATGAAAAACTGTTTTTT.

The genes are TRBV7-9 and TRBJ1-5; TRBD1 aligns across 7 bases. The CDR3 length is 15 residues. V was pared by 5 bases and J by 0 bases, with 4 bases of the junction left unmatched. From germline, CDR1 is SEHNR and CDR2 FQNEAQ (reference sequence). CDR3 loop: CASSPGGNSNQPQHF. The CDR3 nucleotides are TGTGCCAGCAGCCCAGGGGGTAATAGCAATCAGCCCCAGCATTTT.

The V call is TRBV4-2, the J call TRBJ1-4, with 8 positions matching TRBD1. V was pared by 3 bases and J by 3 bases, with 3 bases of the junction left unmatched. The length of the CDR3 is 15 residues. Germline assignment: CDR1 LGHNA and CDR2 YNFKEQ. The CDR3 region is CASSHDRGANEKLFF. The CDR3 coding sequence is TGTGCCAGCAGCCATGACAGGGGAGCTAATGAAAAACTGTTTTTT.